One T cell receptor (beta chain) is described in this entry. Its antigen is as yet unknown. Method: immunoSEQ multiplex PCR; TCRdb's copy keeps in-frame clones and lacks some. The table has 1.5 million to 1.9 million clones, nearly 99% seen once. Trimming removed 5 bases from V and 4 bases from J, with 15 bases in between. Germline assignment: CDR1 SGHTA and CDR2 FQGNSA. The CDR3 is 14 residues long. The sample is drawn from a study of shared clonotypes between healthy human individuals. Study-wide results and limits: Clonotypes not shared had lower generation probabilities than those common to all four donors.

The origin of this receptor is a man aged 25 to 40 in good health. The specimen sequenced was naive CD4+ T cells sorted from blood. The subset: CD45RA+ positively selected. This chain uses TRBV7-2 with TRBJ2-7; D is undetermined. The CDR3 is CASSPIARVYEQYF. CDR3 DNA: TGTGCCAGCAGCCCTATCGCCAGAGTGTACGAGCAGTACTTC.